Listed below are T cell receptor beta chains from one sample, sequenced in a study of naive and memory T cell subsets. TCRdb analysed the 5' RACE reads with MiXCR anew, one entry per CDR3 protein. The profile covers some 60,000 distinct CDR3 sequences, with around 7.3% appearing a single time and roughly 9.8% taken by the ten largest. The receptors originated from a female donor in good health. The CDR3 runs from the conserved cysteine through the conserved F or W. D genes are given only for firm matches. Size values are once, few and many counts, or a class for expanded clones, and some rows have none.

V gene: TRBV3-1
clone size: many
J gene: TRBJ2-5
D gene: NA
CDR3 DNA: TGTGCCAGCAGCCAAGTTGCCCAGGGGGGGTCCCAAGAGACCCAGTACTTC
CDR3 protein: CASSQVAQGGSQETQYF

V gene: TRBV18
clone size: few
J gene: TRBJ2-1
D gene: TRBD2
CDR3 DNA: TGTGCCAGCTCCCCGACTAGCGGGGGGGCCGGTGGGGGAAACAATGAGCAGTTCTTC
CDR3 protein: CASSPTSGGAGGGNNEQFF

V gene: TRBV14
clone size: many
J gene: TRBJ2-3
D gene: NA
CDR3 DNA: TGTGCCAGCAGCCAAGAAGGCGGGGAGTGGGCAGATACGCAGTATTTT
CDR3 protein: CASSQEGGEWADTQYF

V gene: TRBV9
clone size: many
J gene: TRBJ1-1
D gene: NA
CDR3 DNA: TGTGCCAGCAGCGTAGCTACGAACACTGAAGCTTTCTTT
CDR3 protein: CASSVATNTEAFF

V gene: TRBV6-2/TRBV6-3
clone size: NA
J gene: TRBJ2-1
D gene: NA
CDR3 DNA: TGTGCCAGCAGTTGGGCGGGACACACCTTCTACAATGAGCAGTTCTTC
CDR3 protein: CASSWAGHTFYNEQFF

V gene: TRBV5-6
clone size: NA
J gene: TRBJ1-2
D gene: TRBD1
CDR3 DNA: TGTGCCAGCAGCTTGGCCCAGACAGGGGGAACCCTATACGGCTACACCTTC
CDR3 protein: CASSLAQTGGTLYGYTF

V gene: TRBV25-1
clone size: few
J gene: TRBJ2-3
D gene: NA
CDR3 DNA: TGTGCCAGCAGTACGAGGGGGTTTTACACAGATACGCAGTATTTT
CDR3 protein: CASSTRGFYTDTQYF

V gene: TRBV28
clone size: many
J gene: TRBJ2-1
D gene: TRBD2
CDR3 DNA: TGTGCCAGCAGTCCCGGACTAGCGGGGGGGGGGATCAAGTTCTTC
CDR3 protein: CASSPGLAGGGIKFF

V gene: TRBV2
clone size: few
J gene: TRBJ1-1
D gene: TRBD1
CDR3 DNA: TGTGCCAGCAAGGGACAGAGGAACACTGAAGCTTTCTTT
CDR3 protein: CASKGQRNTEAFF

V gene: TRBV19
clone size: few
J gene: TRBJ1-5
D gene: NA
CDR3 DNA: TGTGCCAGTAGTATAGGGCTCCAGCCCCAGCATTTT
CDR3 protein: CASSIGLQPQHF

V gene: TRBV7-8
clone size: many
J gene: TRBJ1-2
D gene: NA
CDR3 DNA: TGTGCCAGCAGCCTGGACACCGTCTATGGCTACACCTTC
CDR3 protein: CASSLDTVYGYTF

V gene: TRBV2
clone size: few
J gene: TRBJ1-2
D gene: NA
CDR3 DNA: TGTGCCAGCATTCAGGCGCGGGTGAGCTATGGCTACACCTTC
CDR3 protein: CASIQARVSYGYTF

V gene: TRBV9
clone size: few
J gene: TRBJ1-1
D gene: NA
CDR3 DNA: TGTGCCAGCAGCGCAAGCCAGGGGTTTACTGAAGCTTTCTTT
CDR3 protein: CASSASQGFTEAFF

V gene: TRBV28
clone size: NA
J gene: TRBJ2-2
D gene: NA
CDR3 DNA: TGTGCCAGCAGTTACGGGGTAGTGAACACCGGGGAGCTGTTTTTT
CDR3 protein: CASSYGVVNTGELFF

V gene: TRBV20-1
clone size: NA
J gene: TRBJ1-1
D gene: NA
CDR3 DNA: TGCAGTGCTAGAGACGGGACGGGGGGCACTGAAGCTTTCTTT
CDR3 protein: CSARDGTGGTEAFF

V gene: TRBV7-3
clone size: many
J gene: TRBJ1-2
D gene: NA
CDR3 DNA: TGTGCCAGCAGCGCCGGACAGACTAAGTATGGCTACACCTTC
CDR3 protein: CASSAGQTKYGYTF